This T cell receptor beta chain was sequenced in a study of early T cells in non-severe SARS-CoV-2 infection. Across the whole study: Sequencing of bulk RNA from unsorted whole blood was done, without chain pairing.

Individually, cDNA molecules had unique molecular identifiers attached to them. MiXCR, applied by TCRdb to the 5' RACE reads, yields one record per CDR3 protein. The table lists about 66,000 distinct CDR3 sequences, about 17% of them singletons. V was pared by 4 bases and J by 15 bases, with 19 bases between. Germline V gene lookup returns CDR1 SGHTA and CDR2 FQGNSA. The CDR3 consists of 13 residues. The source was whole blood, collected at baseline. The chain links TRBV7-2 to TRBJ2-1; D gene ambiguous. The receptor was derived from an adult who was a healthcare worker with PCR-confirmed SARS-CoV-2 infection or an uninfected control (not recorded which). CDR3 DNA sequence: TGTGCCAGCAGCTCAACCCCTGGGGTGGGTCTGTTCTTC. It translates to CASSSTPGVGLFF. The variable domain in full, completed from reference TRBV7-2 and TRBJ2-1, reads GAGVSQSPSNKVTEKGKDVELRCDPISGHTALYWYRQSLGQGLEFLIYFQGNSAPDKSGLPSDRFSAERTGGSVSTLTIQRTQQEDSAVYLCASSSTPGVGLFFGPGTRLTVL.